This T cell receptor beta chain originates from a study of STAT5B mutations in CD4+ large granular lymphocyte leukemia. The study, taken as a whole, reports: CD4-sorted patient repertoires seemed more clonal than healthy CD4+ repertoires. Top patient clones used TRBV06 genes more often: 8/27 versus 2/35 in controls. Main leukemic clonotypes were patient-specific, but roughly 23% appeared at low frequency elsewhere.

About this clone: Its antigen is undetermined.

The CDR3 runs to 15 residues. The ends lost 6 bases at V and 8 bases at J; junction bases unmatched: 6. Germline lookup yields CDR1 MNHNY and CDR2 SVGAGI (reference sequence). Original data processing: A productive frequency of 2.59 x 10-5 was the lowest detectable. TCRdb's table, derived via immunoSEQ multiplex PCR, lists solely in-frame clones and lacks some. D and trimming were read from the DNA, whereas the V and J calls and clone size are those reported in that table. The profile shows over 30,000 clones, over 65% of them singletons. The V and J genes are TRBV6-6 and TRBJ2-1; TRBD2 matches at 14 bases. This sequence originates from a human donor in good health. The sequencing sample was made of CD4+ T cells from blood buffy coats. The CDR3 loop reads CASRTGTSGSYEQFF. Written as DNA, the CDR3 is TGTGCCAGCAGAACCGGGACTAGCGGGAGTTATGAGCAGTTCTTC.